A selection of T cell receptor beta chains follows, all from one sample in a study of vaccination effects on CD4 cells after COVID-19. TCRdb keeps only in-frame clones here, not all; method: immunoSEQ multiplex PCR. In the table there are some 68,000 clones, 60% to 80% of which are singletons. Their antigen targets remain unknown. The sample in question was CD4+ T cells from PBMCs cultured with HCoV-OC43 spike peptides, obtained before COVID-19 vaccination. These receptors were taken from a human donor who received a COVID-19 vaccine. The CDR3 runs from the conserved cysteine through the conserved F or W. Fields, in order: D gene, V gene, clone size, CDR3 length, J gene, CDR3 DNA, CDR3 protein. The D gene is left open where the match is weak. The listing skips clone size in some rows; elsewhere it reads once, few, many or a size class.

D gene: -; V gene: TRBV28; clone size: -; CDR3 length: 12; J gene: TRBJ2-3; CDR3 DNA: TGTGCCAGCAGGGGGTCTCTAGCTACGCAGTATTTT; CDR3 protein: CASRGSLATQYF
D gene: -; V gene: TRBV15; clone size: few; CDR3 length: 16; J gene: TRBJ2-2; CDR3 DNA: TGTGCCACCAGCAGAGACTCCGCATCGAACACCGGGGAGCTGTTTTTT; CDR3 protein: CATSRDSASNTGELFF
D gene: TRBD1; V gene: TRBV9; clone size: few; CDR3 length: 15; J gene: TRBJ1-1; CDR3 DNA: TGTGCCAGCAGCGCCTGGGACAGGGGGGGGACTGAAGCTTTCTTT; CDR3 protein: CASSAWDRGGTEAFF
D gene: -; V gene: TRBV7-3; clone size: few; CDR3 length: 13; J gene: TRBJ2-2; CDR3 DNA: TGTGCCAGCAGGCCCCTTGGCACCGGGGAGCTGTTTTTT; CDR3 protein: CASRPLGTGELFF
D gene: -; V gene: TRBV5-6; clone size: -; CDR3 length: 15; J gene: TRBJ2-3; CDR3 DNA: TGTGCCAGCAGCTTGCCAGACAGAGGCACAGATACGCAGTATTTT; CDR3 protein: CASSLPDRGTDTQYF
D gene: -; V gene: TRBV21-1; clone size: -; CDR3 length: 16; J gene: TRBJ1-1; CDR3 DNA: TGTGCCAGCAGCAGCCGAAGACGATATATGAACACTGAAGCTTTCTTT; CDR3 protein: CASSSRRRYMNTEAFF
D gene: -; V gene: TRBV25-1; clone size: -; CDR3 length: 15; J gene: TRBJ2-1; CDR3 DNA: TGTGCCAGCAGTGAACCAGTGAGCTCCTACAATGAGCAGTTCTTC; CDR3 protein: CASSEPVSSYNEQFF
D gene: -; V gene: TRBV15; clone size: -; CDR3 length: 12; J gene: TRBJ1-3; CDR3 DNA: TGTGCCACCGGGAAACACGGAAACACCATATATTTT; CDR3 protein: CATGKHGNTIYF
D gene: TRBD2; V gene: TRBV5-1; clone size: once; CDR3 length: 13; J gene: TRBJ2-1; CDR3 DNA: TGCGCCAGCAGCGGGGGGGTAGACAATGAGCAGTTCTTC; CDR3 protein: CASSGGVDNEQFF
D gene: TRBD1; V gene: TRBV6-2/TRBV6-3; clone size: -; CDR3 length: 15; J gene: TRBJ2-4; CDR3 DNA: TGTGCCAGCAGTTACTCCGGGACAGGGAACGACATTCAGTACTTC; CDR3 protein: CASSYSGTGNDIQYF
D gene: -; V gene: TRBV6-4; clone size: -; CDR3 length: 15; J gene: TRBJ1-6; CDR3 DNA: TGTGCCAGCAGTGAGGCGGTCTCCGGTAATTCACCCCTCCACTTT; CDR3 protein: CASSEAVSGNSPLHF
D gene: -; V gene: TRBV20-1; clone size: -; CDR3 length: 14; J gene: TRBJ2-1; CDR3 DNA: TGCAGTGCTAGTGTCGGGGGCCAAAACAATGAGCAGTTCTTC; CDR3 protein: CSASVGGQNNEQFF
D gene: TRBD1; V gene: TRBV5-1; clone size: -; CDR3 length: 15; J gene: TRBJ2-5; CDR3 DNA: TGCGCCAGCAGCCCAGGGGGAACGGCCCAAGAGACCCAGTACTTC; CDR3 protein: CASSPGGTAQETQYF
D gene: -; V gene: TRBV5-4; clone size: -; CDR3 length: 14; J gene: TRBJ1-1; CDR3 DNA: TGTGCCAGCAGCTTGGACAGGCTTTCCACTGAAGCTTTCTTT; CDR3 protein: CASSLDRLSTEAFF
D gene: TRBD1; V gene: TRBV7-2; clone size: few; CDR3 length: 15; J gene: TRBJ1-2; CDR3 DNA: TGTGCCAGCAGCTCCGGGACAGGAAGTAACTATGGCTACACCTTC; CDR3 protein: CASSSGTGSNYGYTF
D gene: -; V gene: TRBV7-8; clone size: -; CDR3 length: 12; J gene: TRBJ2-1; CDR3 DNA: TGTGCCAGCAGCTTCAACATGGGTGAGCAGTTCTTC; CDR3 protein: CASSFNMGEQFF
D gene: -; V gene: TRBV4-1; clone size: few; CDR3 length: 15; J gene: TRBJ1-1; CDR3 DNA: TGCGCCAGCAGCCAAACAAAGTCGTCCTTCACTGAAGCTTTCTTT; CDR3 protein: CASSQTKSSFTEAFF
D gene: -; V gene: TRBV28; clone size: -; CDR3 length: 16; J gene: TRBJ1-4; CDR3 DNA: TGTGCCAGCAGGCGGGGCGGGAATTCGAAGGTGGAAAAACTGTTTTTT; CDR3 protein: CASRRGGNSKVEKLFF
D gene: TRBD2; V gene: TRBV2; clone size: -; CDR3 length: 15; J gene: TRBJ2-1; CDR3 DNA: TGTGCCAGCAGCCCGGGACTAGCGGGGGTTATTGAGCAGTTCTTC; CDR3 protein: CASSPGLAGVIEQFF
D gene: TRBD2; V gene: TRBV7-3; clone size: -; CDR3 length: 15; J gene: TRBJ2-1; CDR3 DNA: TGTGCCAGCAGCCCTCTAGCGGACTCCTACAATGAGCAGTTCTTC; CDR3 protein: CASSPLADSYNEQFF
D gene: TRBD1; V gene: TRBV27; clone size: -; CDR3 length: 13; J gene: TRBJ1-2; CDR3 DNA: TGTGCCAGCAGATTGACAGGGAACTATGGCTACACCTTC; CDR3 protein: CASRLTGNYGYTF
D gene: TRBD2; V gene: TRBV9; clone size: -; CDR3 length: 16; J gene: TRBJ2-3; CDR3 DNA: TGTGCCAGCAGCGTAGTGGGCGGGGGGGTCGCAGATACGCAGTATTTT; CDR3 protein: CASSVVGGGVADTQYF
D gene: -; V gene: TRBV5-6; clone size: -; CDR3 length: 16; J gene: TRBJ1-4; CDR3 DNA: TGTGCCAGCAGCTCTTATCGGACCACGAGCCCAGGAAAACTGTTTTTT; CDR3 protein: CASSSYRTTSPGKLFF
D gene: -; V gene: TRBV6-1; clone size: -; CDR3 length: 16; J gene: TRBJ1-6; CDR3 DNA: TGTGCCAGCAGTGCCCGGGACGTTGAAAGTTGGTCACCCCTCCACTTT; CDR3 protein: CASSARDVESWSPLHF
D gene: -; V gene: TRBV6-4; clone size: -; CDR3 length: 15; J gene: TRBJ1-1; CDR3 DNA: TGTGCCAGAACGGGGGCAGTACCTATGAACACTGAAGCTTTCTTT; CDR3 protein: CARTGAVPMNTEAFF
D gene: TRBD2; V gene: TRBV7-3; clone size: -; CDR3 length: 15; J gene: TRBJ2-3; CDR3 DNA: TGTGCCAGCAGCTTTAGCGGGGGGAGCACAGATACGCAGTATTTT; CDR3 protein: CASSFSGGSTDTQYF
D gene: -; V gene: TRBV12-5; clone size: few; CDR3 length: 13; J gene: TRBJ1-2; CDR3 DNA: TGTGCTAGTGGTGACGGAAACAACTATGGCTACACCTTC; CDR3 protein: CASGDGNNYGYTF
D gene: -; V gene: TRBV14; clone size: -; CDR3 length: 16; J gene: TRBJ2-5; CDR3 DNA: TGTGCCAGCAGCCAACCCGACGGGGAAGTACAAGAGACCCAGTACTTC; CDR3 protein: CASSQPDGEVQETQYF